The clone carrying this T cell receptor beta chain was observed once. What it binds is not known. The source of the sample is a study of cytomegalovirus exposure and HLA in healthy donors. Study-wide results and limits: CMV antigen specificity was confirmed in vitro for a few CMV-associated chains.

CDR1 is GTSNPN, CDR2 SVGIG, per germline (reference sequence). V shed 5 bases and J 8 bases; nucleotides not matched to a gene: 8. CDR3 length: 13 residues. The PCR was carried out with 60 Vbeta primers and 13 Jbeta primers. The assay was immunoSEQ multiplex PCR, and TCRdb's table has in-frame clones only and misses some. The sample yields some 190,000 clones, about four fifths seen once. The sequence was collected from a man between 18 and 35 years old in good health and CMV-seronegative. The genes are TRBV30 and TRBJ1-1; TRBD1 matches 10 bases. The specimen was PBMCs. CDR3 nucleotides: TGTGCCTGGGGCCTTTGGGGACAGGGGGAAGCTTTCTTT. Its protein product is CAWGLWGQGEAFF.